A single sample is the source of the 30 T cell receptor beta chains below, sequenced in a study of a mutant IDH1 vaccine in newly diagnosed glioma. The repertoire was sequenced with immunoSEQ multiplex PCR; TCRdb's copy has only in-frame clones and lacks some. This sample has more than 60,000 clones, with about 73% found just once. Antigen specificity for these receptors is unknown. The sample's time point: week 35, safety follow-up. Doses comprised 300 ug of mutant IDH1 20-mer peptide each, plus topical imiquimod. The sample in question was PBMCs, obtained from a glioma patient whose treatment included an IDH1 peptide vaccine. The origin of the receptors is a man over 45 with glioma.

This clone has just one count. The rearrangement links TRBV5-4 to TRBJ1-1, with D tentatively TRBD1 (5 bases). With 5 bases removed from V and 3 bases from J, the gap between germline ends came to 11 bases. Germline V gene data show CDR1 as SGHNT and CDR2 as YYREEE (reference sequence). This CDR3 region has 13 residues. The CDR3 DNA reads TGTGCCAGCAGACCCGACAGCTACACTGAAGCTTTCTTT. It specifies CASRPDSYTEAFF.

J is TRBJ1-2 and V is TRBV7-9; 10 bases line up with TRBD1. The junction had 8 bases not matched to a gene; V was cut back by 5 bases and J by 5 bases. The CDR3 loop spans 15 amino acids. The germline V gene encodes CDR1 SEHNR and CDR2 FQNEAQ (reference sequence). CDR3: CASSDRTGGSYGYTF. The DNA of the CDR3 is TGTGCCAGCAGCGACCGGACAGGGGGAAGTTATGGCTACACCTTC.

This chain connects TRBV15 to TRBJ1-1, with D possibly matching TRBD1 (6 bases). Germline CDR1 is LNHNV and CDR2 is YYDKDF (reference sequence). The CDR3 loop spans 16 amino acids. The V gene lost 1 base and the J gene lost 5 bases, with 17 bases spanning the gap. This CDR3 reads CATSRAGGGGTTEAFF. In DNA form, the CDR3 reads TGTGCCACCAGCAGAGCCGGGGGCGGTGGAACGACTGAAGCTTTCTTT.

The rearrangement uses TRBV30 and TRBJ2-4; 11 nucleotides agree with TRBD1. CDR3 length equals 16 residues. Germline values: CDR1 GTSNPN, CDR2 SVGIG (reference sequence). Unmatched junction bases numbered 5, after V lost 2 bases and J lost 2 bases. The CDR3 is CAWSLGQGATKNIQYF. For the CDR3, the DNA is TGTGCCTGGAGTCTCGGACAGGGGGCAACCAAAAACATTCAGTACTTC.

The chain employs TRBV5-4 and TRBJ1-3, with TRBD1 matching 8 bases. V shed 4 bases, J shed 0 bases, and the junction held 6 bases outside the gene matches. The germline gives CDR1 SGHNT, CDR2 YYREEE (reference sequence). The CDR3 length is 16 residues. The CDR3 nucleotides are TGTGCCAGCAGCGCCGACAGGGGCCTCTCTGGAAACACCATATATTTT. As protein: CASSADRGLSGNTIYF. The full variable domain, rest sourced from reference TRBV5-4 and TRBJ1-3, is ETGVTQSPTHLIKTRGQQVTLRCSSQSGHNTVSWYQQALGQGPQFIFQYYREEENGRGNFPPRFSGLQFPNYSSELNVNALELDDSALYLCASSADRGLSGNTIYFGEGSWLTVV.

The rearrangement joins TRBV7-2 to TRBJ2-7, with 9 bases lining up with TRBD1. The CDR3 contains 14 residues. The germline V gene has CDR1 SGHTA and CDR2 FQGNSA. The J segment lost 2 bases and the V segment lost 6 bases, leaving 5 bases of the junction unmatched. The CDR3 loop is CASRPGQGPYEQYF. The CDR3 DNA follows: TGTGCCAGCAGGCCGGGACAGGGACCCTACGAGCAGTACTTC.

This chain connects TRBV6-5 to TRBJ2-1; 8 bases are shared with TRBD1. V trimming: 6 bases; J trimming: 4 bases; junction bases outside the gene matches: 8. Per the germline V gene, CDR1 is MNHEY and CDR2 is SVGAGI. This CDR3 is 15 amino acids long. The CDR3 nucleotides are TGTGCCAGCAGCCGACGCAGGGGGCTATACAATGAGCAGTTCTTC. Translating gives CASSRRRGLYNEQFF.

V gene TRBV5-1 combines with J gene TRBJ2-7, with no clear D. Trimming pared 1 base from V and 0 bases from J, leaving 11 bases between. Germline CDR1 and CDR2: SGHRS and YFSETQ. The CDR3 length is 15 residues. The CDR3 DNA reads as TGCGCCAGCAGCTTGAGCCCGGACGCCTCCTACGAGCAGTACTTC. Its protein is CASSLSPDASYEQYF.

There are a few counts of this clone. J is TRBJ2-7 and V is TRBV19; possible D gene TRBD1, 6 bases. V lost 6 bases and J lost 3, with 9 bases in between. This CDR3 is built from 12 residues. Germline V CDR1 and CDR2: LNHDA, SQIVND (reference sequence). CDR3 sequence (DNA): TGTGCCAGTAGAACGGACAGCTACGAGCAGTACTTC. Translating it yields CASRTDSYEQYF.

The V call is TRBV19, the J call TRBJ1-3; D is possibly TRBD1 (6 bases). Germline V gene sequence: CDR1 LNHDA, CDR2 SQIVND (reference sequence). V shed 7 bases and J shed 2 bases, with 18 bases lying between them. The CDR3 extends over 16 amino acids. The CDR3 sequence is CASTPGGTGTGNTIYF. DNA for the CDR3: TGTGCCAGTACTCCGGGAGGCACAGGGACTGGAAACACCATATATTTT.

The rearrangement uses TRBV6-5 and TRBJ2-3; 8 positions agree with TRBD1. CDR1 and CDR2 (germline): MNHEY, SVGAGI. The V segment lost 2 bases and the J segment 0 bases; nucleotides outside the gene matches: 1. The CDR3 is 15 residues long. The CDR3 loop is CASSYQGASTDTQYF. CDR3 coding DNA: TGTGCCAGCAGTTACCAGGGGGCTAGCACAGATACGCAGTATTTT.

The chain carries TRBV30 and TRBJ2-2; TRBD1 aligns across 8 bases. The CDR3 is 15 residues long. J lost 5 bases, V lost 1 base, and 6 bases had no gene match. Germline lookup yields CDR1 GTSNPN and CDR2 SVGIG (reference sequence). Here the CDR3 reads CAWSAGTGRTGELFF. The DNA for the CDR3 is TGTGCCTGGAGTGCCGGGACAGGAAGAACCGGGGAGCTGTTTTTT.

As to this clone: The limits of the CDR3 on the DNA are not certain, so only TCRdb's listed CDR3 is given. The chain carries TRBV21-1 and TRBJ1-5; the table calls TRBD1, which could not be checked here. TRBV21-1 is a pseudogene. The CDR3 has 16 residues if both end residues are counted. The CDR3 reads CASSKYLCQSNQPQHF.

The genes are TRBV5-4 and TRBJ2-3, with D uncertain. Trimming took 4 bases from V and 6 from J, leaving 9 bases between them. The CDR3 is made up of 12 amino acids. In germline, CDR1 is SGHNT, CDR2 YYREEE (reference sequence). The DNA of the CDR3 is TGTGCCAGCAGCCTTGAGATGGATACGCAGTATTTT. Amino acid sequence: CASSLEMDTQYF. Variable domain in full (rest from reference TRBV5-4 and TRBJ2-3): ETGVTQSPTHLIKTRGQQVTLRCSSQSGHNTVSWYQQALGQGPQFIFQYYREEENGRGNFPPRFSGLQFPNYSSELNVNALELDDSALYLCASSLEMDTQYFGPGTRLTVL.

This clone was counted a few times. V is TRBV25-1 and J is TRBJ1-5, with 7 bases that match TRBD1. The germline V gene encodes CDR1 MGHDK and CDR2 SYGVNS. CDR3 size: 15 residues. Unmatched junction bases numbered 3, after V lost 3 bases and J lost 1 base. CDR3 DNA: TGTGCCAGCAGTGACGGCAGGGGGAGCAATCAGCCCCAGCATTTT. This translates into CASSDGRGSNQPQHF.

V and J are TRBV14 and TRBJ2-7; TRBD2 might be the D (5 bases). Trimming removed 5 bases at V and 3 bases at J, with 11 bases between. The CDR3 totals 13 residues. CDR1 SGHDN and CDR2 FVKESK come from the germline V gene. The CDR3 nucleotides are TGTGCCAGCAGCTTCTTCGGGGTCTACGAGCAGTACTTC. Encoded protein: CASSFFGVYEQYF.

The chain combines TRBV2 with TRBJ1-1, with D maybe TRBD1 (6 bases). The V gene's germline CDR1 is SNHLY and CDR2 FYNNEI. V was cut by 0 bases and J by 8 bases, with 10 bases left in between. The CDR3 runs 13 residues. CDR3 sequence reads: CASSEAGTGEAFF. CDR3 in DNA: TGTGCCAGCAGTGAAGCAGGAACAGGGGAAGCTTTCTTT.

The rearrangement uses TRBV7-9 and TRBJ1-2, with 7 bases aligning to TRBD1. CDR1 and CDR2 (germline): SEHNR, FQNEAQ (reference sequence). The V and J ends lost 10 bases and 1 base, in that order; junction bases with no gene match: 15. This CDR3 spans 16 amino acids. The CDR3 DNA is TGTGCCACTCGGGGGGACAGAGAGAAGATTAACTATGGCTACACCTTC. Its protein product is CATRGDREKINYGYTF.

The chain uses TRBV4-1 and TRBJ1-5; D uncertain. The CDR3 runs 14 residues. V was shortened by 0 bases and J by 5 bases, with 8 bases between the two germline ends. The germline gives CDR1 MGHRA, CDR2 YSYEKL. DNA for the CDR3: TGCGCCAGCAGCCAAGAAAGGGATGATCAGCCCCAGCATTTT. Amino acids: CASSQERDDQPQHF.

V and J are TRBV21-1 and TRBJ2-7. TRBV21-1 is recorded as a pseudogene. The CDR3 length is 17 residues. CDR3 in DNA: TGTGCCAGCAGCCCCAACTTACCGGGACGGCACTCCTACGAGCAGTACTTC. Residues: CASSPNLPGRHSYEQYF.

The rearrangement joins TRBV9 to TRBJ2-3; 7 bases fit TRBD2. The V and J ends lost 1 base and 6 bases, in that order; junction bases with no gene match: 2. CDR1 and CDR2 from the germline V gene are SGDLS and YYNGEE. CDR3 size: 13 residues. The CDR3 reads CASSVSGGDTQYF. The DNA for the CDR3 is TGTGCCAGCAGCGTATCCGGGGGGGATACGCAGTATTTT.

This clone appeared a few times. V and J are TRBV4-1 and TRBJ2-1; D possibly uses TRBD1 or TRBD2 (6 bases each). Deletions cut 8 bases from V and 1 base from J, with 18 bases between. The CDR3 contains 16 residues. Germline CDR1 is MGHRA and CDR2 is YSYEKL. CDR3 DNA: TGCGCCAGCGGGGGGCCGGGGCGCGGGTCCTACAATGAGCAGTTCTTC. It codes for CASGGPGRGSYNEQFF.

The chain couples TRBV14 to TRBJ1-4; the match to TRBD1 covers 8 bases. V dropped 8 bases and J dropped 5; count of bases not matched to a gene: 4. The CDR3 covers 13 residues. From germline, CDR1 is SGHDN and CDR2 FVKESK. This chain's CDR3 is CASARGLNEKLFF. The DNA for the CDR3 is TGTGCCAGCGCCAGGGGGCTCAATGAAAAACTGTTTTTT. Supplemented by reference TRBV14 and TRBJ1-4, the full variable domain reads EAGVTQFPSHSVIEKGQTVTLRCDPISGHDNLYWYRRVMGKEIKFLLHFVKESKQDESGMPNNRFLAERTGGTYSTLKVQPAELEDSGVYFCASARGLNEKLFFGSGTQLSVL.

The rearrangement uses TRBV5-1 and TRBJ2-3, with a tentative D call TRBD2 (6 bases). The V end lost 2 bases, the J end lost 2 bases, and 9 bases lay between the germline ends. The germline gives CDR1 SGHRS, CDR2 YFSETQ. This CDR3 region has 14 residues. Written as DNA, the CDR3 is TGCGCCAGCAGCTTTGGGAGGTCCACAGATACGCAGTATTTT. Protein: CASSFGRSTDTQYF.

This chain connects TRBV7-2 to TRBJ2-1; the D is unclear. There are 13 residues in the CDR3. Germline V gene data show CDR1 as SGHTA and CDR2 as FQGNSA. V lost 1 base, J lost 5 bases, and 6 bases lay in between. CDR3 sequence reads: CASSLVSDNEQFF. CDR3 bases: TGTGCCAGCAGCTTAGTGTCGGACAATGAGCAGTTCTTC. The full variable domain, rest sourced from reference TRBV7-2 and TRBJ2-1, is GAGVSQSPSNKVTEKGKDVELRCDPISGHTALYWYRQSLGQGLEFLIYFQGNSAPDKSGLPSDRFSAERTGGSVSTLTIQRTQQEDSAVYLCASSLVSDNEQFFGPGTRLTVL.

The CDR3 sequence: CASSLPLTSYGYTF. CDR3 DNA: TGCGCCAGCAGCTTGCCCCTGACAAGCTATGGCTACACCTTC. V gene TRBV5-1 combines with J gene TRBJ1-2; D is unclear. The CDR3 has 14 residues. V was cut by 1 base and J by 4 bases, with 11 bases left in between. Germline CDR1 is SGHRS and CDR2 is YFSETQ. The full variable domain, its missing parts supplied by reference TRBV5-1 and TRBJ1-2, is KAGVTQTPRYLIKTRGQQVTLSCSPISGHRSVSWYQQTPGQGLQFLFEYFSETQRNKGNFPGRFSGRQFSNSRSEMNVSTLELGDSALYLCASSLPLTSYGYTFGSGTRLTVV.

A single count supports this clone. The chain's CDR3 is CASSLQRNTEAFF. CDR3 coding DNA: TGTGCCAGCTCATTACAGAGGAACACTGAAGCTTTCTTT. The rearrangement joins TRBV18 to TRBJ1-1; D remains unclear. The CDR3 runs to 13 residues. CDR1 KGHSH and CDR2 LQKENI come from the germline V gene. Trimming stripped 5 bases from V and 1 base from J, with 8 bases between.

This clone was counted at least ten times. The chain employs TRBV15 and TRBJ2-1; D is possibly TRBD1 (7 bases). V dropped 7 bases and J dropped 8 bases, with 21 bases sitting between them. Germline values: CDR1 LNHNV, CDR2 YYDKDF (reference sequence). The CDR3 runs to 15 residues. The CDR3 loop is CATNPSGGNDHEQFF. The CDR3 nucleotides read TGTGCCACCAATCCGTCAGGGGGGAATGACCATGAGCAGTTCTTC. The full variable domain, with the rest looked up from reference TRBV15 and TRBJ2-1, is DAMVIQNPRYQVTQFGKPVTLSCSQTLNHNVMYWYQQKSSQAPKLLFHYYDKDFNNEADTPDNFQSRRPNTSFCFLDIRSPGLGDTAMYLCATNPSGGNDHEQFFGPGTRLTVL.

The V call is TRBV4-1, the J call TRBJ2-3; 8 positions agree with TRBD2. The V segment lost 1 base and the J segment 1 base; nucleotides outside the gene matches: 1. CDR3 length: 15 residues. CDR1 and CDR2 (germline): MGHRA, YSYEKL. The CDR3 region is CASSQVLAGTDTQYF. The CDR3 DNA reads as TGCGCCAGCAGCCAAGTACTAGCGGGCACAGATACGCAGTATTTT.

The chain's CDR3 is CASSPPGLKTQYF. CDR3 sequence (DNA): TGTGCCAGCAGCCCCCCGGGGCTAAAGACCCAGTACTTC. V is TRBV7-9 and J is TRBJ2-5; the D call may be TRBD1 or TRBD2 (5 bases each). V was shortened by 5 bases and J by 6 bases, with 13 bases between the two germline ends. CDR3 length: 13 residues. CDR1 SEHNR and CDR2 FQNEAQ come from the germline V gene (reference sequence).